This is a list of T cell receptor beta chains from one sample in a study of cytomegalovirus exposure and HLA in healthy donors. TCRdb's copy holds only in-frame clones and misses some; the assay was immunoSEQ multiplex PCR. The sample yields some 150,000 clones, approximately 76% seen once. The sequenced sample consisted of PBMCs. Receptors were obtained from a man aged 55 to 69 in good health and CMV-seronegative. CDR3s include the opening cysteine and the closing phenylalanine or tryptophan. A D gene is named only where the DNA matches it firmly. Size values are once, few and many counts, or a class for expanded clones, and some rows have none.

TRBV11-2	NA	NA	16	TRBJ2-2	TGTGCCAGCAGCTTAGTTGTGGGAGTATTTTACGGGGAGCTGTTTTTT	CASSLVVGVFYGELFF
TRBV6-5	NA	TRBD2	14	TRBJ2-7	TGTGCCAGCAGTGTTAGCGGGAGGGCCTACGAGCAGTACTTC	CASSVSGRAYEQYF
TRBV10-3	few	TRBD2	15	TRBJ2-3	TGTGCCATCAGCAGGACTAGCGGGAGTGAAGATACGCAGTATTTT	CAISRTSGSEDTQYF
TRBV10-1	NA	TRBD2	13	TRBJ2-3	TGCGCCAGCAGTGTGCTAGCGGGTCCACCGCAGTATTTT	CASSVLAGPPQYF
TRBV27	NA	NA	16	TRBJ1-2	TGTGCCAGCAGTTTACAGGGTCACGGTAATAACAATGGCTACACCTTC	CASSLQGHGNNNGYTF
TRBV7-9	few	TRBD2	17	TRBJ2-3	TGTGCCAGCAGCAGCCCCACCAGCGGGGGCCGCACAGATACGCAGTATTTT	CASSSPTSGGRTDTQYF
TRBV10-1	NA	TRBD2	17	TRBJ2-2	TGCGCCAGTCCCGAGAAAGGGACTAGCGGGAGTATCGGGGAGCTGTTTTTT	CASPEKGTSGSIGELFF
TRBV5-8	NA	TRBD1	15	TRBJ1-5	TGTGCCAGCAGTTACAGGGGGCGCGGCAATCAGCCCCAGCATTTT	CASSYRGRGNQPQHF
TRBV7-6	once	NA	14	TRBJ1-4	TGTGCCAGCAGCATAGGGGGAGGTTCTGAAAAACTGTTTTTT	CASSIGGGSEKLFF
TRBV10-1	NA	NA	15	TRBJ2-3	TGCGCCAGCAGTTCAGCGATGGACAACACAGATACGCAGTATTTT	CASSSAMDNTDTQYF
TRBV11-2	NA	TRBD2	13	TRBJ2-7	TGTGCCAGCAGCTTAGCGGGAGGTGACGAGCAGTACTTC	CASSLAGGDEQYF
TRBV19	NA	TRBD1	16	TRBJ1-2	TGTGCCAGTAATCGACGGACAGGACAGGGCTGGATGGGCTACACCTTC	CASNRRTGQGWMGYTF
TRBV28	once	TRBD2	16	TRBJ2-1	TGTGCCAGCAGTTTTGGGGCTAGCGGGAGGGCCCGGGAGCAGTTCTTC	CASSFGASGRAREQFF
TRBV7-8	NA	TRBD1	14	TRBJ1-4	TGTGCCAGCAGCATCGGGACAGGGCATGAAAAACTGTTTTTT	CASSIGTGHEKLFF
TRBV14	NA	NA	16	TRBJ2-3	TGTGCCAGCAGCCAAGCCGCCAGGGCGCACGGAGATACGCAGTATTTT	CASSQAARAHGDTQYF
TRBV6-5	once	TRBD1	14	TRBJ2-1	TGTGCCAGCAGCGGGACAGGGGCTTCCAATGAGCAGTTCTTC	CASSGTGASNEQFF
TRBV7-2	NA	NA	14	TRBJ1-5	TGTGCCAGCAGCTCCTACCGTAGCAATCAGCCCCAGCATTTT	CASSSYRSNQPQHF
TRBV7-3	once	TRBD2	15	TRBJ2-3	TGTGCCAGCAGCCTGACACGGGGGGGCCCCGATACGCAGTATTTT	CASSLTRGGPDTQYF
TRBV9	once	NA	15	TRBJ2-1	TGTGCCAGCAGCGTGGGCCGGGGGACCTACAATGAGCAGTTCTTC	CASSVGRGTYNEQFF
TRBV5-1	NA	TRBD2	17	TRBJ2-7	TGCGCCAGCAGCCCAGGGACTAGCGGCACCAGATGGGGAGAGCAGTACTTC	CASSPGTSGTRWGEQYF
TRBV6-1	few	NA	14	TRBJ1-2	TGTGCCAGCAGTGAATTCTCGGCAGGGAATGGCTACACCTTC	CASSEFSAGNGYTF
TRBV4-3	few	TRBD1	14	TRBJ1-2	TGCGCCAGCAGCCTCCAGACAGGGAACTATGGCTACACCTTC	CASSLQTGNYGYTF
TRBV21-1	NA	NA	10	TRBJ2-3	TGTGCCAACTCCACAGATACGCAGTATTTT	CANSTDTQYF
TRBV9	NA	TRBD1	14	TRBJ1-2	TGTGCCAGCAGCGTAGTGGGGACAGGGTATGGCTACACCTTC	CASSVVGTGYGYTF
TRBV19	NA	NA	14	TRBJ1-1	TGTGCCAGTAGTATGAAACAGGGTAACACTGAAGCTTTCTTT	CASSMKQGNTEAFF
TRBV5-1	NA	NA	16	TRBJ2-2	TGCGCCAGCAGCTTGGGGCGGGCCGCCACCACCGGGGAGCTGTTTTTT	CASSLGRAATTGELFF
TRBV4-1	NA	NA	15	TRBJ2-3	TGCGCCAGCAGCCAAGAAGAGAGATACACAGATACGCAGTATTTT	CASSQEERYTDTQYF
TRBV27	NA	NA	15	TRBJ1-2	TGTGCCAGCGGAGTGAGGGGGGGCACTATCTATGGCTACACCTTC	CASGVRGGTIYGYTF
TRBV7-9	once	TRBD1	11	TRBJ2-3	TGTGCCAGCAGCTTGGACAGGGTGCAGTATTTT	CASSLDRVQYF
TRBV25-1	NA	NA	16	TRBJ2-1	TGTGCCAGCAGTGCCTCACAGGGTGGCGGCATCAATGAGCAGTTCTTC	CASSASQGGGINEQFF
TRBV12-1	NA	NA	20	TRBJ2-1	TGTGCCAGCAGCATGTCGAGAGGGAGGGCCTTTCCGGGGTTCGACAATGAGCAGTTCTTC	CASSMSRGRAFPGFDNEQFF
TRBV6-1	few	TRBD1	15	TRBJ2-3	TGTGCCAGCAATAGGGACAGGGGAAGGACAGATACGCAGTATTTT	CASNRDRGRTDTQYF
TRBV29-1	NA	NA	14	TRBJ1-1	TGCAGCGTCGCGGGGGGACTACTGAACACTGAAGCTTTCTTT	CSVAGGLLNTEAFF
TRBV10-1	few	TRBD2	16	TRBJ2-7	TGCGCCAGCAGTGAGTCGTGGCGCGGGGGTAAGGACGAGCAGTACTTC	CASSESWRGGKDEQYF
TRBV9	NA	TRBD1	16	TRBJ1-3	TGTGCCAGCAGCGTAGCCGGGACAGGAGCTGGAAACACCATATATTTT	CASSVAGTGAGNTIYF
TRBV6-4	NA	TRBD2	18	TRBJ2-1	TGTGCCAGCAGTGACTCGTTTCGGGGGCGGGGGGCCTACAATGAGCAGTTCTTC	CASSDSFRGRGAYNEQFF
TRBV5-1	once	TRBD2	14	TRBJ2-5	TGCGCCAGCAAAGACGGGAGGTCAGAGGAGACCCAGTACTTC	CASKDGRSEETQYF
TRBV6-7	NA	NA	17	TRBJ2-7	TGTGCCAGCAGTTACTCGTCCCCAACCCTGAGCTCCTACGAGCAGTACTTC	CASSYSSPTLSSYEQYF
TRBV10-3	NA	TRBD1	16	TRBJ1-1	TGTGCCATCAGCAAAAAAGCCGGGACAGGGAACACTGAAGCTTTCTTT	CAISKKAGTGNTEAFF
TRBV4-3	NA	TRBD2	15	TRBJ2-7	TGCGCCAGCAGCCAGGCGACTAGCGGGAGGGCCGAGCAGTACTTC	CASSQATSGRAEQYF
TRBV4-1	NA	TRBD2	16	TRBJ2-2	TGCGCCAGCAGCCAATGGGGACTAGGGAACACCGGGGAGCTGTTTTTT	CASSQWGLGNTGELFF
TRBV10-3	NA	TRBD1	15	TRBJ2-2	TGTGCCATCAGTGAGTCTAAGGGGGCGACCGGGGAGCTGTTTTTT	CAISESKGATGELFF
TRBV28	NA	TRBD1	15	TRBJ2-7	TGTGCCAGCAGTTCGCCGACAGGGGTAGTCTACGAGCAGTACTTC	CASSSPTGVVYEQYF
TRBV6-5	NA	NA	12	TRBJ2-5	TGTGCCAGCAGTTACGCGTTTGGGACCCAGTACTTC	CASSYAFGTQYF
TRBV7-7	NA	TRBD1	14	TRBJ2-5	TGTGCCAGCAGCCCGGGGACAGTTCAAGAGACCCAGTACTTC	CASSPGTVQETQYF
TRBV7-3	NA	TRBD2	15	TRBJ2-5	TGTGCCAGCAGCTTCTATTATGGGGAGGGGGAGACCCAGTACTTC	CASSFYYGEGETQYF
TRBV18	NA	NA	12	TRBJ2-3	TGTGCCAGCTCACGTCCCACTGATACGCAGTATTTT	CASSRPTDTQYF
TRBV5-4	NA	TRBD1	15	TRBJ1-2	TGTGCCAGCATGCGAAAAACAGGGGGATCCTATGGCTACACCTTC	CASMRKTGGSYGYTF
TRBV7-2	NA	NA	15	TRBJ2-2	TGTGCCAGCAGCTTCGCAACTGCGAACACCGGGGAGCTGTTTTTT	CASSFATANTGELFF
TRBV28	NA	TRBD2	22	TRBJ2-1	TGTGCCAGTAGATCGTTTATGGTACGGGAGGAGATTCTAGCGGGGGCGCCCAATGAGCAGTTCTTC	CASRSFMVREEILAGAPNEQFF
TRBV4-3	NA	NA	11	TRBJ2-1	TGCGCCAGCAGTCCAGGGTATGAGCAGTTCTTC	CASSPGYEQFF
TRBV7-2	NA	NA	14	TRBJ2-7	TGTGCCAGCAGCCCGGACTACGGGAGTTACGAGCAGTACTTC	CASSPDYGSYEQYF
TRBV4-2	NA	TRBD2	16	TRBJ2-2	TGTGCCAGCAGCCAATCAGCGGGAGCCGAGGCCGGGGAGCTGTTTTTT	CASSQSAGAEAGELFF
TRBV27	NA	NA	14	TRBJ2-7	TGTGCCAGCAGTTTATGGGGCCGAGGCCGAGGGCAGTACTTC	CASSLWGRGRGQYF